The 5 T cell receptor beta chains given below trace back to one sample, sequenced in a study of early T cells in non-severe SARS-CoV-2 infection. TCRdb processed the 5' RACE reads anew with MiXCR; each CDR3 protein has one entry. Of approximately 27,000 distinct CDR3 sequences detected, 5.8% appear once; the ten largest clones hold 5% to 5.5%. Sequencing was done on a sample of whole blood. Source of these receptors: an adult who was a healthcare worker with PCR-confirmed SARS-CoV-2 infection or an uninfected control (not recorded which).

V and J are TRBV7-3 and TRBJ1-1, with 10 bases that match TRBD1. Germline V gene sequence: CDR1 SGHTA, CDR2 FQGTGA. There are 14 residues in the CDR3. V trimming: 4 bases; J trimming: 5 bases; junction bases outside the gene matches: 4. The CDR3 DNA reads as TGTGCCAGCAGCTCCGGACAGGGGGAGACTGAAGCTTTCTTT. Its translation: CASSSGQGETEAFF.

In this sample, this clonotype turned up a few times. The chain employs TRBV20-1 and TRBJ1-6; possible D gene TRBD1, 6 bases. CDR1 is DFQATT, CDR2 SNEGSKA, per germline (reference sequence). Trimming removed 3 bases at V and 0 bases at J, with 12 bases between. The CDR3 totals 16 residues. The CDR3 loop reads CSARPQGSSYNSPLHF. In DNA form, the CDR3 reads TGCAGTGCTAGGCCACAGGGTAGCTCCTATAATTCACCCCTCCACTTT.

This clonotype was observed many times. CDR3 loop: CSATFRSSTDTQYF. The CDR3 nucleotides are TGCAGTGCCACGTTCCGGAGTAGCACAGATACGCAGTATTTT. This chain connects TRBV20-1 to TRBJ2-3; no clear D gene. The germline gives CDR1 DFQATT, CDR2 SNEGSKA (reference sequence). Trimming cost V 6 bases and J 0 bases, with 13 bases left between them. The CDR3 length is 14 residues.

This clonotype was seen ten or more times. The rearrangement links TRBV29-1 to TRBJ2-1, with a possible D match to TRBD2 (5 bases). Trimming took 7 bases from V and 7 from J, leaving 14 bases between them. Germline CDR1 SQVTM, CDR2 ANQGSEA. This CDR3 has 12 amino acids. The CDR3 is CSGVPGMNEQFF. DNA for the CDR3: TGCAGCGGGGTCCCCGGGATGAATGAGCAGTTCTTC.

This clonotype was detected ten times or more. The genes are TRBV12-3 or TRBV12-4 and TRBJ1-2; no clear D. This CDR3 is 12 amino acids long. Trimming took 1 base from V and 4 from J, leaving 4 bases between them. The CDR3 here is CASSLGSYGYTF. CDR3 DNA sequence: TGTGCCAGCAGTTTAGGGAGCTATGGCTACACCTTC.